A single sample gave rise to the 28 T cell receptor beta chains below, sequenced in a study of identical twins. From the 5' RACE reads, TCRdb called clonotypes with MiXCR, one entry per CDR3 protein. The data hold 1,800,000 or so distinct CDR3 sequences, with around 33% observed a single time. Material: cord blood. All receptors derive from a newborn girl in good health.

This clonotype was seen only a few times. J is TRBJ2-3 and V is TRBV6-5; 7 bases are shared with TRBD2. V shed 4 bases, J shed 0 bases, and the junction held 7 bases outside the gene matches. There are 16 residues in the CDR3. Germline V gene lookup returns CDR1 MNHEY and CDR2 SVGAGI. The CDR3 loop is CASSSWAGASTDTQYF. DNA of the CDR3: TGTGCCAGCAGTTCTTGGGCGGGAGCTAGCACAGATACGCAGTATTTT.

This clonotype has just a few counts. The chain has TRBV5-1 and TRBJ2-1, with D maybe TRBD2 (5 bases). The V gene's germline CDR1 is SGHRS and CDR2 YFSETQ. This CDR3 is 17 amino acids long. Trimming pared 0 bases from V and 0 bases from J, leaving 13 bases between. DNA for the CDR3: TGCGCCAGCAGCTTGGCCTTTAGCGTGAGCTCCTACAATGAGCAGTTCTTC. Amino acid sequence: CASSLAFSVSSYNEQFF.

This chain uses TRBV11-2 with TRBJ2-7; 8 nucleotides align to TRBD2. Per germline, CDR1 SGHAT and CDR2 FQNNGV. The CDR3 contains 15 residues. The V and J ends lost 6 bases and 7 bases, in that order; junction bases with no gene match: 14. This CDR3 reads CASSRIAGTYNEQYF. The CDR3 DNA sequence: TGTGCCAGCAGTCGGATAGCGGGAACCTACAATGAGCAGTACTTC.

J is TRBJ2-7 and V is TRBV7-9; 9 positions match TRBD1. The CDR3 runs to 15 residues. The V gene's germline CDR1 is SEHNR and CDR2 FQNEAQ (reference sequence). Trimming at V came to 5 bases and at J to 7 bases, leaving 12 bases not matched to a gene. The CDR3 nucleotides are TGTGCCAGCAGCCCCCGGGACAGGGATTACAATGAGCAGTACTTC. Translating it yields CASSPRDRDYNEQYF.

V is TRBV10-3 and J is TRBJ2-7, with a tentative D call TRBD1 (6 bases). V was clipped by 1 base and J by 0 bases, with 13 bases between them. This CDR3 comprises 16 residues. Germline lookup yields CDR1 ENHRY and CDR2 SYGVKD. The DNA for the CDR3 is TGTGCCATCAGTGAGTACCCACAGGGCCCCTCCTACGAGCAGTACTTC. Translated: CAISEYPQGPSYEQYF.

This clonotype was observed a handful of times. This chain links TRBV3-1 with TRBJ2-1; D not certain. Germline V lookup: CDR1 LGHDT, CDR2 YNNKEL (reference sequence). The length of the CDR3 is 14 residues. The V and J ends lost 0 bases and 8 bases respectively, with 11 bases between them. CDR3 region: CASSQETGSHEQFF. DNA for the CDR3: TGTGCCAGCAGCCAAGAGACCGGATCACATGAGCAGTTCTTC.

This rearrangement joins TRBV15 to TRBJ2-1; perhaps TRBD2 as D (6 bases). CDR3 length: 15 residues. The V gene lost 0 bases and the J gene lost 12 bases, with 18 bases spanning the gap. CDR1 is LNHNV and CDR2 is YYDKDF in the germline V gene (reference sequence). The CDR3 spells CATSRDLGGYSGQFF. CDR3 DNA sequence: TGTGCCACCAGCAGAGATCTAGGAGGGTACAGTGGGCAGTTCTTC.

The V gene is TRBV13, the J gene TRBJ2-2; TRBD1 aligns across 7 bases. There are 16 residues in the CDR3. Germline CDR1 PRHDT, CDR2 FYEKMQ (reference sequence). After removal of 5 bases from V and 3 bases from J, the junction contained 9 bases not matched to a gene. Here the CDR3 reads CASSKSRGSYTGELFF. CDR3 DNA: TGTGCCAGCAGCAAATCCAGGGGGAGTTACACCGGGGAGCTGTTTTTT.

The chain joins TRBV12-3 or TRBV12-4 to TRBJ2-5; D may correspond to TRBD1 or TRBD2 (5 bases each). Trimming cost V 6 bases and J 2 bases, with 16 bases left between them. The CDR3 has 15 residues. CDR3 bases: TGTGCCAGCAGCACTCTGGGGGAGCCACAAGAGACCCAGTACTTC. This sequence encodes CASSTLGEPQETQYF.

As concerns this clonotype: A much larger clone lies one base from this, so it may be a read error. The V call is TRBV29-1, the J call TRBJ2-5, with 10 bases lining up with TRBD1. The CDR3 covers 14 residues. The germline V gene has CDR1 SQVTM and CDR2 ANQGSEA. J gave up 11 bases and V 4 bases, and 13 bases lay outside the gene matches. The DNA of the CDR3 is TGCAGCGTTGGGGGGACAGGGGTTTCTAGTGAGCAGTACTTC. As protein: CSVGGTGVSSEQYF.

The chain combines TRBV27 with TRBJ2-1; 11 bases map to TRBD2. This CDR3 region has 16 residues. Germline V CDR1 and CDR2: MNHEY, SMNVEV (reference sequence). With 4 bases clipped from V and 4 bases from J, the junction kept 6 bases outside the gene matches. CDR3 bases: TGTGCCAGCAGTTCACCTAGCGGGAGGAGGTACAATGAGCAGTTCTTC. It is translated as CASSSPSGRRYNEQFF.

This sequence joins TRBV12-3 or TRBV12-4 and TRBJ2-4, with TRBD1 identical over 7 bases. The CDR3 is made up of 13 amino acids. The junction had 7 bases not matched to a gene; V was cut back by 6 bases and J by 8 bases. As DNA, the CDR3 is TGTGCCAGCAGACTAGGGGGCGCTTACATTCAGTACTTC. It specifies CASRLGGAYIQYF.

V gene TRBV5-1 combines with J gene TRBJ1-2; D gene uncertain. Germline V gives CDR1 SGHRS, CDR2 YFSETQ. CDR3 length: 13 residues. With 1 base removed from V and 4 bases from J, the gap between germline ends came to 8 bases. CDR3: CASSLTELYGYTF. The CDR3 region has the DNA TGCGCCAGCAGCTTGACAGAGCTCTATGGCTACACCTTC.

This clonotype has more than one count but fewer than ten. The chain uses TRBV21-1 and TRBJ1-1. TRBV21-1 is marked as a pseudogene. CDR3 length: 12 amino acids. The CDR3 sequence: CASRETGGASFF. DNA of the CDR3: TGTGCCAGCAGGGAAACCGGAGGGGCTTCTTTCTTT.

The chain couples TRBV12-3 or TRBV12-4 to TRBJ1-2; D perhaps matches TRBD1 (5 bases). The length of the CDR3 is 16 residues. V lost 7 bases and J lost 3, with 21 bases in between. The CDR3 here is CASNSDAGGRDYGYTF. The CDR3 DNA sequence: TGTGCCAGCAATTCCGACGCCGGGGGACGGGACTATGGCTACACCTTC.

The chain combines TRBV29-1 with TRBJ1-1; 8 bases agree with TRBD1. J lost 0 bases, V lost 8 bases, and 5 bases had no gene match. The CDR3 has 13 residues. CDR1 and CDR2 (germline): SQVTM, ANQGSEA. CDR3 amino acids: CSSSGGLNTEAFF. DNA of the CDR3: TGCAGCTCCTCAGGGGGCTTGAACACTGAAGCTTTCTTT.

The chain combines TRBV5-1 with TRBJ1-4; possibly TRBD1 for D (6 bases). This CDR3 is 15 amino acids long. Germline CDR1 is SGHRS and CDR2 is YFSETQ. V was pared by 1 base and J by 6 bases, with 13 bases between. The CDR3 DNA sequence: TGCGCCAGCAGCTTGCGAACAGGGTTGGATGAAAAACTGTTTTTT. Translated, it gives CASSLRTGLDEKLFF.

The V call is TRBV20-1, the J call TRBJ2-7; 9 bases align to TRBD1. The germline CDR1 and CDR2 sequences are DFQATT and SNEGSKA (reference sequence). This CDR3 contains 14 residues. CDR3 loop: CSRSRGTGRYEQYF. Written as DNA, the CDR3 is TGCAGCCGATCCCGCGGGACAGGGCGTTACGAGCAGTACTTC.

The chain links TRBV6-4 to TRBJ2-1, with 8 nucleotides matching TRBD2. CDR1 MRHNA and CDR2 SNTAGT come from the germline V gene. The CDR3 contains 15 residues. J gave up 1 base and V 2 bases, and 1 base lay outside the gene matches. Here the CDR3 reads CASSDRLASYNEQFF. CDR3 DNA sequence: TGTGCCAGCAGTGACCGACTAGCGTCCTACAATGAGCAGTTCTTC.

This clonotype was observed a handful of times. The chain has TRBV20-1 and TRBJ1-2; weak D call: TRBD1 (6 bases). This CDR3 spans 13 amino acids. Deletions cut 8 bases from V and 5 bases from J, with 18 bases between. The germline gives CDR1 DFQATT, CDR2 SNEGSKA (reference sequence). CDR3 amino acids: CSPKGHGEYGYTF. In DNA, the CDR3 is TGCAGTCCTAAGGGACACGGGGAGTATGGCTACACCTTC.

The chain has TRBV5-1 and TRBJ1-4; weak D call: TRBD1 (6 bases). Germline CDR1 is SGHRS and CDR2 is YFSETQ. Trimming pared 4 bases from V and 4 bases from J, leaving 11 bases between. The CDR3 loop spans 14 amino acids. CDR3 nucleotides: TGCGCCAGCAGCAGGGACACAAGTAATGAAAAACTGTTTTTT. Protein: CASSRDTSNEKLFF.

The chain employs TRBV6-5 and TRBJ1-2, with TRBD1 identical over 9 bases. Trimming removed 6 bases from V and 8 bases from J; junction bases left unmatched: 4. The CDR3 length is 12 residues. Germline CDR1 and CDR2: MNHEY and SVGAGI. This CDR3 is CASRTGGEGYTF. In DNA form, the CDR3 reads TGTGCCAGCAGAACAGGGGGCGAGGGCTACACCTTC.

There are a few counts of this clonotype. The rearrangement uses TRBV9 and TRBJ2-1; TRBD2 matches 8 bases. The germline gives CDR1 SGDLS, CDR2 YYNGEE. With 4 bases clipped from V and 5 bases from J, the junction kept 11 bases outside the gene matches. There are 16 residues in the CDR3. CDR3 bases: TGTGCCAGCAGCAACGAGCGGGAGTGGGGGCACAATGAGCAGTTCTTC. It yields the protein CASSNEREWGHNEQFF.

This clonotype was counted between two and nine times. The CDR3 reads CASSQTTGGKFF. The CDR3 DNA follows: TGTGCCAGCAGCCAAACCACAGGGGGCAAGTTCTTC. This chain links TRBV3-1 with TRBJ2-1; 9 nucleotides match TRBD1. Germline V CDR1 and CDR2: LGHDT, YNNKEL (reference sequence). The CDR3 runs to 12 residues. J lost 14 bases, V lost 2 bases, and 4 bases had no gene match.

The chain carries TRBV12-3 or TRBV12-4 and TRBJ1-5; D is unclear. This CDR3 has 16 residues. Trimming removed 6 bases from V and 3 bases from J, with 18 bases in between. CDR3 region: CASSPKAGSLNQPQHF. The DNA of the CDR3 is TGTGCCAGCAGCCCCAAGGCAGGCAGCCTCAATCAGCCCCAGCATTTT.

In this sample, this clonotype turned up a few times. The chain joins TRBV5-6 to TRBJ1-6; unclear D gene. CDR1 is SGHDT and CDR2 is YYEEEE in the germline V gene. V was shortened by 1 base and J by 2 bases, with 13 bases between the two germline ends. This CDR3 has 17 amino acids. CDR3 residues: CASSLRKRAPYNSPLHF. The CDR3 DNA reads TGTGCCAGCAGCTTGAGGAAAAGGGCGCCCTATAATTCACCCCTCCACTTT. The full variable domain, rest sourced from reference TRBV5-6 and TRBJ1-6, is DAGVTQSPTHLIKTRGQQVTLRCSPKSGHDTVSWYQQALGQGPQFIFQYYEEEERQRGNFPDRFSGHQFPNYSSELNVNALLLGDSALYLCASSLRKRAPYNSPLHFGNGTRLTVT.

This clonotype came up a few times. The CDR3 sequence: CASSLAVRTGGYNEQFF. The DNA for the CDR3 is TGCGCCAGCAGCTTGGCCGTCAGGACAGGGGGATACAATGAGCAGTTCTTC. The V call is TRBV5-1, the J call TRBJ2-1; TRBD1 matches at 10 bases. The CDR3 runs 17 residues. Germline values: CDR1 SGHRS, CDR2 YFSETQ. V shed 0 bases, J shed 4 bases, and the junction held 7 bases outside the gene matches. The entire variable domain, with the rest obtained from reference TRBV5-1 and TRBJ2-1, is as follows: KAGVTQTPRYLIKTRGQQVTLSCSPISGHRSVSWYQQTPGQGLQFLFEYFSETQRNKGNFPGRFSGRQFSNSRSEMNVSTLELGDSALYLCASSLAVRTGGYNEQFFGPGTRLTVL.

About this clonotype: A read error may explain this, as a much larger clone is one base away. The V and J genes are TRBV10-3 and TRBJ2-1, with D tentatively TRBD2 (5 bases). The CDR3 totals 14 residues. The V gene's germline CDR1 is ENHRY and CDR2 SYGVKD. Trimming stripped 4 bases from V and 0 bases from J, with 7 bases between. Here the CDR3 DNA reads TGTGCCATCAGTGCTAGCAGCTCCTACAATGAGCAGTTCTTC. Protein sequence: CAISASSSYNEQFF.